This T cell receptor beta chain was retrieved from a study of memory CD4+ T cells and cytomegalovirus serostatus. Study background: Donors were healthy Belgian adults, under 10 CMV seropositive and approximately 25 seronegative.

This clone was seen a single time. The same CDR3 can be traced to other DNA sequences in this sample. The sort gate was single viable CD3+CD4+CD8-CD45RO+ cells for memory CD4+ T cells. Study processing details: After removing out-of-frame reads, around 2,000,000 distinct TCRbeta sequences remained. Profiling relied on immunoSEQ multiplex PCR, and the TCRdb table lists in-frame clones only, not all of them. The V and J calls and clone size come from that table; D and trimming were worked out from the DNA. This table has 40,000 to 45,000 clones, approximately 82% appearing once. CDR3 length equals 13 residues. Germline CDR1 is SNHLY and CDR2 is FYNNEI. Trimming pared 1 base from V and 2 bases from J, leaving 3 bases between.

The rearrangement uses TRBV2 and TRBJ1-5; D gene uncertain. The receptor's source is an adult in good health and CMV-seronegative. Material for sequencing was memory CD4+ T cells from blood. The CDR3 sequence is CASSEGGNQPQHF. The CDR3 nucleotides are TGTGCCAGCAGTGAAGGGGGCAATCAGCCCCAGCATTTT.